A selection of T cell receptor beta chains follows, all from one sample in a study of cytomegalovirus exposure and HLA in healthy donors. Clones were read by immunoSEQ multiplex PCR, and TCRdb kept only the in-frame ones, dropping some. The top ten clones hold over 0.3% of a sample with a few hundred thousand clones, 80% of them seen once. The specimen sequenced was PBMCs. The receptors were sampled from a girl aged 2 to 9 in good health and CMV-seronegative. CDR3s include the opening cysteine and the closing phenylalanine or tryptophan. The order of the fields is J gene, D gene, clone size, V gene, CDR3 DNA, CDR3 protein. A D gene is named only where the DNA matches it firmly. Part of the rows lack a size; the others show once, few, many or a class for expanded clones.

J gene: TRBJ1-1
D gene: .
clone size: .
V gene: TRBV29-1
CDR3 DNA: TGCAGCGTTGAAGGAGGTCGGAACACTGAAGCTTTCTTT
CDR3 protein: CSVEGGRNTEAFF

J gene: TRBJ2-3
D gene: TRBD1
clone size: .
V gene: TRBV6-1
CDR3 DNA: TGTGCCAGCCGGTACAGGGGGCTTGAAGATACGCAGTATTTT
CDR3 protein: CASRYRGLEDTQYF

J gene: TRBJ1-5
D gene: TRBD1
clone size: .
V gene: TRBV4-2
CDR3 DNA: TGTGCCAGCAGCTACAGGGGAATCAATCAGCCCCAGCATTTT
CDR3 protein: CASSYRGINQPQHF

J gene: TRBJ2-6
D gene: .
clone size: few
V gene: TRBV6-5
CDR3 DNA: TGTGCCAGCAGTTACGTCGGCTCTGGGGCCAACGTCCTGACTTTC
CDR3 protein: CASSYVGSGANVLTF

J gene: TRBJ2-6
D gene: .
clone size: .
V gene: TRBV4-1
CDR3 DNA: TGCGCCAGCAGCCAAGATCCAGGCACTGGGGCCAACGTCCTGACTTTC
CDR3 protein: CASSQDPGTGANVLTF

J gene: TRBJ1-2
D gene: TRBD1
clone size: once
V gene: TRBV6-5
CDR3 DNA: TGTGCCAGCAGAAGGGGGGCACAGGGGGTATTTGGCTACACCTTC
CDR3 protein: CASRRGAQGVFGYTF

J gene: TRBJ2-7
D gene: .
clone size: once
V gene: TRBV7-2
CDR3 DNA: TGTGCCAGCAGCTTAGTCGGCGGGAACGAGCAGTACTTC
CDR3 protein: CASSLVGGNEQYF

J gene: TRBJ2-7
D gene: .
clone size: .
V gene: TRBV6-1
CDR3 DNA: TGTGCCAGCAATTTCAGGAGAGGAGGGTTATACGAGCAGTACTTC
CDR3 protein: CASNFRRGGLYEQYF

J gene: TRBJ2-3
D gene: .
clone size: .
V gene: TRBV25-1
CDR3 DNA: TGTGCCAACGAGCGGGACAGGACCTGCACAGATACGCAGTATTTT
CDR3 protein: CANERDRTCTDTQYF

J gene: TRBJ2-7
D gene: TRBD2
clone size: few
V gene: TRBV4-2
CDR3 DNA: TGTGCCAGCAGCCCGAGCGGGATAAACTACGAGCAGTACTTC
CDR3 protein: CASSPSGINYEQYF

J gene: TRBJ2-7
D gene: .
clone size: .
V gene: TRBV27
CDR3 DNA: TGTGCCAGCAGTTTACTGGTACAATCTGAAGAGCAGTACTTC
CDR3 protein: CASSLLVQSEEQYF

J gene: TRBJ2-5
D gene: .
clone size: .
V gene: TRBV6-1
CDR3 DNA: TGTGCCAGCAGTGAAGAATTTCTTGAGACCCAGTACTTC
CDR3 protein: CASSEEFLETQYF

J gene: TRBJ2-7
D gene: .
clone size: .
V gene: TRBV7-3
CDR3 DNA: TGTGCCAGCAGCTTAGGCAGCGGCTCCTACGAGCAGTACTTC
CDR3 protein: CASSLGSGSYEQYF

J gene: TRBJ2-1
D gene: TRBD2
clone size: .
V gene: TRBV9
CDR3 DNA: TGTGCCAGCAGCGTAGGCGGGGGTACGAATGAGCAGTTCTTC
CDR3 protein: CASSVGGGTNEQFF

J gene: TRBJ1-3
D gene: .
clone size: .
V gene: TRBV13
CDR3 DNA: TGTGCCAGCAGCGCCGGACAGCCAAATGATGTCGGAAACACCATATATTTT
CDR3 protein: CASSAGQPNDVGNTIYF

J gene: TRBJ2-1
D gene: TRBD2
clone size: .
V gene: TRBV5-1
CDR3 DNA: TGCGCCAGCTCAGACCGGAGGACTAGTGGCGATGAGCAGTTCTTC
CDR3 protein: CASSDRRTSGDEQFF

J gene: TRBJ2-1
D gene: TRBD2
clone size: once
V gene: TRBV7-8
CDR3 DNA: TGTGCCAGCAGCCTGACCGGGACTAGCGGGAGGGCCGGGGAGTTCTTC
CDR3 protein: CASSLTGTSGRAGEFF

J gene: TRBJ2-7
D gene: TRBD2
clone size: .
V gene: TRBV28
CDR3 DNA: TGTGCCAGCAAAGGGACGGGACTAGCGGCCTACGAGCAGTACTTC
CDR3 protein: CASKGTGLAAYEQYF

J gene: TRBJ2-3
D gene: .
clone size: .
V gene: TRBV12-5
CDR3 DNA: TGTGCTAGTGGTTTGGTGGCAACAGGATTGGGTTACACAGATACGCAGTATTTT
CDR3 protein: CASGLVATGLGYTDTQYF

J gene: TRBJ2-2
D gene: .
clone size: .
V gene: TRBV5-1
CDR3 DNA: TGCGCCAGCAGCCTCAGGGTTTTAGAAATGACCGGGGAGCTGTTTTTT
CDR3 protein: CASSLRVLEMTGELFF

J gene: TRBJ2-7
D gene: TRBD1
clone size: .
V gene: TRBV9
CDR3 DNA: TGTGCCAGCAGCCCCGCGGGGACAGGGGTCTCCGAGCAGTACTTC
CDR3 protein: CASSPAGTGVSEQYF

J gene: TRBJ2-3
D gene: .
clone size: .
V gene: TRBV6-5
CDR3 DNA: TGTGCCAGCAGCCCGGGGGGCGTTTTTTCAGATACGCAGTATTTT
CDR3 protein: CASSPGGVFSDTQYF

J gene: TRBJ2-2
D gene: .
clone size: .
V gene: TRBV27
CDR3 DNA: TGTGCCAGCAGTTCTCGGCAGGGGATCATCGGGGAGCTGTTTTTT
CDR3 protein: CASSSRQGIIGELFF

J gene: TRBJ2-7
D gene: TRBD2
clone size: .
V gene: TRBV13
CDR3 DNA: TGTGCCAGCAGCTTAGAGGGGGGACTAGCGGGGCCTATGATCGAGCAGTACTTC
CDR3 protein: CASSLEGGLAGPMIEQYF

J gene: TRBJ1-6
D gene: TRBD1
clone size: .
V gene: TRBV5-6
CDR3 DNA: TGTGCCAGCAGCTTCGGACAGGGTTCACCCCTCCACTTT
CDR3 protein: CASSFGQGSPLHF

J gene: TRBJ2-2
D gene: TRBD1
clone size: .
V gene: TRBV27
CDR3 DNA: TGTGCCAGCAGTTTATCCCCGGGACAGGGTACCACCAAGAAGCTGTTTTTT
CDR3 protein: CASSLSPGQGTTKKLFF

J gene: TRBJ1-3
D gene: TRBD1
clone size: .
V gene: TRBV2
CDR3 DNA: TGTGCCAGCAGTGGGACAGGGATAGGAAACACCATATATTTT
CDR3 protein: CASSGTGIGNTIYF

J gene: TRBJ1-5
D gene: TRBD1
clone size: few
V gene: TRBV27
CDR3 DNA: TGTGCCAGCAGTTTTATCAACTCCGGGACAGGCAATCAGCCCCAGCATTTT
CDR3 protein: CASSFINSGTGNQPQHF

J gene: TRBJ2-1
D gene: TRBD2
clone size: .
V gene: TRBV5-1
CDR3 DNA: TGCGCCAGCAGCTTGGCTAAGACTAGCGGGGGGATGTACGGGCGGTTCTTC
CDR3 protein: CASSLAKTSGGMYGRFF

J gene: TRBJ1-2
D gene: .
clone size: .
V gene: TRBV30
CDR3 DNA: TGTGCCTGGAGTCAGGGGATCTGGGGCTACACCTTC
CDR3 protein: CAWSQGIWGYTF

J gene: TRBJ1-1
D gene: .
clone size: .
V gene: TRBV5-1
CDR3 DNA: TGCGCCAGCAGCTTGGAGCCGGGACTTCAGAACACTGAAGCTTTCTTT
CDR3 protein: CASSLEPGLQNTEAFF

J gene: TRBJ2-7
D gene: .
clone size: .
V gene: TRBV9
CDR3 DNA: TGTGCCAGCAGCGCGGGGGTATTTCCCACCTACGAGCAGTACTTC
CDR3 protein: CASSAGVFPTYEQYF

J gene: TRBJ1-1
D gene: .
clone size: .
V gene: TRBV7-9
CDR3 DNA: TGTGCCAGCAGCTCTACTGACAGAGAAGCTTTCTTT
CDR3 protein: CASSSTDREAFF

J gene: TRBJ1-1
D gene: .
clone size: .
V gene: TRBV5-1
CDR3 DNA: TGCGCCAGCAGCGTATCAGGGGCCACCACTGAAGCTTTCTTT
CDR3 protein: CASSVSGATTEAFF

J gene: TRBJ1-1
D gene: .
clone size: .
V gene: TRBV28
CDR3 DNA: TGTGCCAGCAGCCCCGGGATAAGACGGGGGAACACTGAAGCTTTCTTT
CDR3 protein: CASSPGIRRGNTEAFF

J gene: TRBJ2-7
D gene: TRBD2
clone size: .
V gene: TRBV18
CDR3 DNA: TGTGCCAGCTCACCACCGGGGGTCTACGGACTAGACGAGCAGTACTTC
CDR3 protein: CASSPPGVYGLDEQYF

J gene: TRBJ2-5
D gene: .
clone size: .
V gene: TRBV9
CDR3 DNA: TGTGCCAGCAGCGTAGGTCTAGTCCAAGAGACCCAGTACTTC
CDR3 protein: CASSVGLVQETQYF

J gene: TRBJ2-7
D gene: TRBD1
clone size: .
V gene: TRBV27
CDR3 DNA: TGTGCCAGCAGTTGGACAGGTCATTCCTACGAGCAGTACTTC
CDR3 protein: CASSWTGHSYEQYF

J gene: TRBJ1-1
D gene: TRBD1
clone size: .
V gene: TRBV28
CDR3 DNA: TGTGCCAGCAGGGAGAGACAGGGTAGTACAGCTTTCTTT
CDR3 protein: CASRERQGSTAFF

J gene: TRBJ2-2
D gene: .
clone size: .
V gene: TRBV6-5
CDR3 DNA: TGTGCCAGCAGTTATCGGGCGAACACCGGGGAGCTGTTTTTT
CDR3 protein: CASSYRANTGELFF

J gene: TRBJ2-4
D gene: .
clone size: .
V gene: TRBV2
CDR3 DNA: TGTGCCACTGTAGGGGAAACCAAAAACATTCAGTACTTC
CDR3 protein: CATVGETKNIQYF

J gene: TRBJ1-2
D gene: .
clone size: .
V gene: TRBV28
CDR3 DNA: TGTGCCAGCAGCCTCTCCCTGCCGGTGGTTGGCTACACCTTC
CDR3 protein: CASSLSLPVVGYTF

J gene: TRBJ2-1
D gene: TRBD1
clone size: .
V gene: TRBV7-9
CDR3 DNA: TGTGCCAGCAGCGGAATCAGGGGGAGCTCCTACAATGAGCAGTTCTTC
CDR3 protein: CASSGIRGSSYNEQFF

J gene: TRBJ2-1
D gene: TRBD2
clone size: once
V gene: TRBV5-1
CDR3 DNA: TGCGCCAGCAGCTTGAGGAGCGGGGGGAGGAATGAGCAGTTCTTC
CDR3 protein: CASSLRSGGRNEQFF

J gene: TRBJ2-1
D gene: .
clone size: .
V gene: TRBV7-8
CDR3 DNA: TGTGCCAGCAGCTCCGTGGGAAGCGGGCCATTTGACGATGAGCAGTTCTTC
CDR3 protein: CASSSVGSGPFDDEQFF

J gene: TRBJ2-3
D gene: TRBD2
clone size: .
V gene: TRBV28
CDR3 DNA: TGTGCCAGCTATACGGGGGGGCATACGCAGTATTTT
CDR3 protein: CASYTGGHTQYF

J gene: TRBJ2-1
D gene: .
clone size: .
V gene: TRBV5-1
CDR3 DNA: TGCGCCAGCAGCTTGGGGAGCAGCAGCGTCAATGAGCAGTTCTTC
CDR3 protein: CASSLGSSSVNEQFF

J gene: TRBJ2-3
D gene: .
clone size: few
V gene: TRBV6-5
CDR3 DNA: TGTGCCAGCAGTCAAGGACCAGGGTCAGATACGCAGTATTTT
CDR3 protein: CASSQGPGSDTQYF

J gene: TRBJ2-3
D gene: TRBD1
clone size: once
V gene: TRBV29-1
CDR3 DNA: TGCAGCGTTCACAGGGGGCGGGTGAGAGATACGCAGTATTTT
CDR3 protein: CSVHRGRVRDTQYF

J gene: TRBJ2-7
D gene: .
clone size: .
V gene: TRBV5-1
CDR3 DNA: TGCGCCAGCAGCTTGATAGGACAGTACTACGAGCAGTACTTC
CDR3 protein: CASSLIGQYYEQYF

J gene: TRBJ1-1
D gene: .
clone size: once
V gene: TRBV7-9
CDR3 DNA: TGTGCCAGCAGCACGACAGAGGCCATGAACACTGAAGCTTTCTTT
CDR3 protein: CASSTTEAMNTEAFF

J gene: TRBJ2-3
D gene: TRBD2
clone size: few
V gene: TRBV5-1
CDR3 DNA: TGCGCCAGCAGCTTGGCGGGGGGACTAGCGGGGTCCACAGATACGCAGTATTTT
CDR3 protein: CASSLAGGLAGSTDTQYF

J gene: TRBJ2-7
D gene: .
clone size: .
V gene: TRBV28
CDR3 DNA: TGTGCCAGCAGTTCCCAGATCCCCCTCGAGCAGTACTTC
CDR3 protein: CASSSQIPLEQYF

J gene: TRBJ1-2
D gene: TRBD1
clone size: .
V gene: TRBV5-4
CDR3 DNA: TGTGCCAGCAGCTCTATCTCTGACAGGGGAAACTATGGCTACACCTTC
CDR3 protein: CASSSISDRGNYGYTF

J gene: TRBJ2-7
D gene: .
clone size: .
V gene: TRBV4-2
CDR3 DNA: TGTGCCAGCAGCCGTGCTGGTGGCTTGGGGGGTGCCTACGAGCAGTACTTC
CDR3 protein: CASSRAGGLGGAYEQYF

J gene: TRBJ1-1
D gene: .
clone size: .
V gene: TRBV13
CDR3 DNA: TGTGCCAGCAGCCTTCGGGGGAGTGGGACTGAAGCTTTCTTT
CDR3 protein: CASSLRGSGTEAFF